The T cell receptor (beta chain) described here comes from a study of cytomegalovirus exposure and HLA in healthy donors. Whole-study findings and limits: A few CMV-associated chains were confirmed in vitro to be specific for CMV antigens. In an earlier analysis, most TCR beta V segments were productive about 87% or about 30% of the time. Donor immune exposure was known only as CMV serostatus.

The CDR3 totals 16 residues. The ends lost 3 bases at V and 1 base at J; junction bases unmatched: 4. Per germline, CDR1 LGHNA and CDR2 YNFKEQ. With 60 Vbeta and 13 Jbeta primers, the PCR was carried out. Sequencing was performed with immunoSEQ multiplex PCR; in TCRdb, only in-frame clones are kept and a portion is missing. This table lists tens of thousands of clones. Regarding this clone: Its antigen is not identified.

The TCR sequence derives from a woman aged 40 to 49 in good health and CMV-seropositive. The chain combines TRBV4-2 with TRBJ2-3, with 10 bases that match TRBD2. The specimen sequenced was PBMCs. The CDR3 DNA is TGTGCCAGCAGCCAGGCCGGGACTAGCGGCACAGATACGCAGTATTTT. Its translation: CASSQAGTSGTDTQYF.